The 22 T cell receptor beta chains below were found in one sample sequenced in a study of control samples from healthy donors and cancer patients. Sequencing was performed with immunoSEQ multiplex PCR; in TCRdb, only in-frame clones are kept and a portion is missing. The sample records approximately 150,000 clones, roughly 95% being singletons. Sequencing input: blood. Every receptor here comes from a woman in her thirties in good health.

The count of this clone is one. The V call is TRBV19, the J call TRBJ1-1, with D unclear. The length of the CDR3 is 15 residues. V dropped 3 bases and J dropped 1 base, with 12 bases sitting between them. CDR1 and CDR2 from the germline V gene are LNHDA and SQIVND (reference sequence). Here the CDR3 reads CASSMVRTGNTEAFF. Here the CDR3 DNA reads TGTGCCAGTAGTATGGTTCGGACGGGGAACACTGAAGCTTTCTTT.

The V and J genes are TRBV5-6 and TRBJ2-3, with 7 bases fitting TRBD2. There are 17 residues in the CDR3. V shed 3 bases and J 4 bases; nucleotides not matched to a gene: 14. CDR1 and CDR2 from the germline V gene are SGHDT and YYEEEE. CDR3 region: CASSYLRTPGGADTQYF. The CDR3 nucleotides are TGTGCCAGCAGCTACCTTCGGACCCCGGGGGGTGCAGATACGCAGTATTTT.

The chain couples TRBV29-1 to TRBJ1-2; D is unclear. Germline CDR1 reads SQVTM; CDR2 reads ANQGSEA. V lost 7 bases to trimming and J lost 4 bases, with 13 bases between them. CDR3 length: 12 residues. CDR3 DNA: TGCAGCGCCCTTGGTGGCGGCTATGGCTACACCTTC. Its protein product is CSALGGGYGYTF. The whole variable domain, filled in from reference TRBV29-1 and TRBJ1-2, reads SAVISQKPSRDICQRGTSLTIQCQVDSQVTMMFWYRQQPGQSLTLIATANQGSEATYESGFVIDKFPISRPNLTFSTLTVSNMSPEDSSIYLCSALGGGYGYTFGSGTRLTVV.

The J gene is TRBJ2-7, the V gene TRBV19, with D tentatively TRBD1 (5 bases). This CDR3 spans 16 amino acids. V was cut by 0 bases and J by 0 bases, with 12 bases left in between. Germline CDR1 is LNHDA and CDR2 is SQIVND (reference sequence). The CDR3 nucleotides read TGTGCCAGTAGTATAGATCAAGGGGTCAGCTCCTACGAGCAGTACTTC. It specifies CASSIDQGVSSYEQYF. Full variable domain (missing parts from reference TRBV19 and TRBJ2-7): DGGITQSPKYLFRKEGQNVTLSCEQNLNHDAMYWYRQDPGQGLRLIYYSQIVNDFQKGDIAEGYSVSREKKESFPLTVTSAQKNPTAFYLCASSIDQGVSSYEQYFGPGTRLTVT.

This sequence joins TRBV28 and TRBJ1-4; a weak D match, TRBD1 (6 bases). CDR3 size: 14 residues. Germline lookup yields CDR1 MDHEN and CDR2 SYDVKM. V was clipped by 2 bases and J by 5 bases, with 9 bases between them. The chain's CDR3 is CASSLQGRNEKLFF. DNA of the CDR3: TGTGCCAGCAGTTTACAGGGGAGGAATGAAAAACTGTTTTTT.

The rearrangement links TRBV25-1 to TRBJ2-5; TRBD1 matches at 11 bases. From germline, CDR1 is MGHDK and CDR2 SYGVNS. J lost 5 bases, V lost 3 bases, and 14 bases had no gene match. CDR3 length: 18 residues. CDR3 coding DNA: TGTGCCAGCAGTGACATAGGGACAGGGGGTAACTTCATGGAGACCCAGTACTTC. It is translated as CASSDIGTGGNFMETQYF.

The V gene is TRBV19, the J gene TRBJ1-5; D may be TRBD1 (5 bases). The germline V and J ends were trimmed by 1 base and 7 bases, with 14 bases remaining between them. From germline, CDR1 is LNHDA and CDR2 SQIVND (reference sequence). The CDR3 is made up of 15 amino acids. CDR3 sequence reads: CASSIVSGGNQPQHF. For the CDR3, the DNA is TGTGCCAGTAGTATAGTTTCGGGGGGGAACCAGCCCCAGCATTTT.

This clone occurred a few times. This chain links TRBV24-1 with TRBJ1-1; D is undetermined. Trimming left V 9 bases short and J 0 bases short, with 13 bases between. Germline CDR1 KGHDR, CDR2 SFDVKD. The CDR3 sequence is 14 residues long. CDR3 sequence (DNA): TGTGCCACCCCCCGAGTAATTATGAACACTGAAGCTTTCTTT. Translation: CATPRVIMNTEAFF.

This chain connects TRBV7-2 to TRBJ1-4; maybe TRBD1 (6 bases). From germline, CDR1 is SGHTA and CDR2 FQGNSA. CDR3 length equals 18 residues. Deletions cut 5 bases from V and 0 bases from J, with 19 bases between. The CDR3 loop reads CASSARTAILATNEKLFF. CDR3 bases: TGTGCCAGCAGCGCGCGGACAGCAATCTTAGCAACTAATGAAAAACTGTTTTTT.

The genes are TRBV19 and TRBJ1-2; D perhaps matches TRBD1 (6 bases). CDR1 is LNHDA and CDR2 is SQIVND in the germline V gene (reference sequence). The CDR3 has 12 residues. Trimming shortened V by 6 bases and J by 4 bases, and 9 bases separated the two germline ends. Here the CDR3 DNA reads TGTGCCAGTAGGGAGGACAGCTATGGCTACACCTTC. Translating gives CASREDSYGYTF. Using reference TRBV19 and TRBJ1-2 for the parts outside the CDR3, the full variable domain is DGGITQSPKYLFRKEGQNVTLSCEQNLNHDAMYWYRQDPGQGLRLIYYSQIVNDFQKGDIAEGYSVSREKKESFPLTVTSAQKNPTAFYLCASREDSYGYTFGSGTRLTVV.

This clone was found once. The V gene is TRBV5-5, the J gene TRBJ2-7; no clear D. The V gene's germline CDR1 is SGHKS and CDR2 YYEKEE (reference sequence). Trimming pared 2 bases from V and 2 bases from J, leaving 8 bases between. CDR3 length: 13 amino acids. This CDR3 reads CASSLGLTYEQYF. The CDR3 DNA sequence: TGTGCCAGCAGCTTAGGTTTGACCTACGAGCAGTACTTC. Complete variable domain (other parts from reference TRBV5-5 and TRBJ2-7): DAGVTQSPTHLIKTRGQQVTLRCSPISGHKSVSWYQQVLGQGPQFIFQYYEKEERGRGNFPDRFSARQFPNYSSELNVNALLLGDSALYLCASSLGLTYEQYFGPGTRLTVT.

The rearrangement links TRBV5-6 to TRBJ2-2, with D possibly TRBD2 on 5 matching bases. The CDR3 loop spans 18 amino acids. Germline lookup yields CDR1 SGHDT and CDR2 YYEEEE. V was cut by 3 bases and J by 0 bases, with 18 bases left in between. The CDR3 is CASSSLVEAPANTGELFF. The DNA of the CDR3 is TGTGCCAGCAGCTCATTGGTGGAGGCCCCCGCGAACACCGGGGAGCTGTTTTTT.

The rearrangement joins TRBV2 to TRBJ2-2, with D hard to call. This CDR3 has 14 amino acids. V was shortened by 8 bases and J by 0 bases, with 10 bases between the two germline ends. Per germline, CDR1 SNHLY and CDR2 FYNNEI. CDR3: CASCPDPNTGELFF. The CDR3, as DNA: TGTGCCAGCTGTCCCGATCCGAACACCGGGGAGCTGTTTTTT.

In this sample, this clone turned up a few times. This chain joins TRBV9 and TRBJ2-7, with 9 bases fitting TRBD2. Trimming took 0 bases from V and 2 from J; bases not matched to a gene: 3. The CDR3 extends over 15 amino acids. CDR1 and CDR2 (germline): SGDLS, YYNGEE. CDR3 amino acids: CASSVGPSGTYEQYF. The CDR3 DNA reads as TGTGCCAGCAGCGTAGGCCCTAGCGGGACCTACGAGCAGTACTTC.

The chain uses TRBV28 and TRBJ1-1; D is ambiguous. V shed 10 bases and J shed 3 bases, with 6 bases lying between them. The CDR3 covers 10 residues. The germline V gene encodes CDR1 MDHEN and CDR2 SYDVKM. The CDR3 nucleotides read TGTGCCACCGGCTACACTGAAGCTTTCTTT. This translates into CATGYTEAFF.

V is TRBV3-1 (or the pseudogene TRBV3-2) and J is TRBJ1-5; D gene ambiguous. The V and J ends lost 1 base and 6 bases respectively, with 10 bases between them. The germline gives CDR1 LGHDT, CDR2 YNNKEL (reference sequence). The length of the CDR3 is 14 residues. CDR3 nucleotides: TGTGCCAGCAGCCAAGGCCAGACGGGTCAGCCCCAGCATTTT. Translated, it gives CASSQGQTGQPQHF.

The chain joins TRBV13 to TRBJ2-1; 9 bases map to TRBD2. Germline V gene data show CDR1 as PRHDT and CDR2 as FYEKMQ (reference sequence). This CDR3 contains 15 residues. With V trimmed by 3 bases and J by 10 bases, 10 bases remained unmatched. CDR3 residues: CASSLGQGLAIEQFF. The CDR3 DNA is TGTGCCAGCAGCTTGGGGCAAGGACTAGCGATCGAGCAGTTCTTC.

The chain carries TRBV28 and TRBJ1-3; maybe TRBD1 (6 bases). Per germline, CDR1 MDHEN and CDR2 SYDVKM. This CDR3 has 15 amino acids. V was pared by 4 bases and J by 2 bases, with 12 bases between. This chain's CDR3 is CASSSTGWAGNTIYF. CDR3 DNA: TGTGCCAGCAGTTCTACAGGGTGGGCTGGAAACACCATATATTTT.

This clone was seen only once. V usage is TRBV6-5 and J usage is TRBJ1-2; tentatively, D is TRBD1 (5 bases). Trimming took off 7 bases at V and 1 base at J, with 13 bases between the two ends. Germline CDR1 reads MNHEY; CDR2 reads SVGAGI. CDR3 length: 14 amino acids. The CDR3 sequence: CASTKGSNNYGYTF. The CDR3 DNA reads as TGTGCCAGCACCAAGGGGTCGAATAACTATGGCTACACCTTC.

The chain recombines TRBV4-1 with TRBJ1-2, with TRBD1 as a possible D gene (5 bases). The CDR3 runs to 13 residues. The V and J ends lost 1 base and 4 bases respectively, with 7 bases between them. The germline gives CDR1 MGHRA, CDR2 YSYEKL. CDR3 residues: CASSQVGGYGYTF. CDR3 in DNA: TGCGCCAGCAGCCAAGTTGGGGGCTATGGCTACACCTTC.

The chain recombines TRBV30 with TRBJ2-5; 8 bases are shared with TRBD1. The CDR3 sequence is 12 residues long. Unmatched junction bases numbered 0, after V lost 4 bases and J lost 2 bases. Germline V gene data show CDR1 as GTSNPN and CDR2 as SVGIG (reference sequence). The CDR3 protein is CAWNRGQETQYF. CDR3 bases: TGTGCCTGGAACAGGGGGCAAGAGACCCAGTACTTC.

The CDR3 reads CASSSKAGVSSYEQYF. The CDR3 nucleotides read TGTGCCAGCAGTTCTAAGGCCGGGGTCAGCTCCTACGAGCAGTACTTC. This chain connects TRBV28 to TRBJ2-7; maybe TRBD2 (5 bases). Trimming took off 4 bases at V and 0 bases at J, with 16 bases between the two ends. The CDR3 is 16 amino acids. Germline V gene data show CDR1 as MDHEN and CDR2 as SYDVKM. The full variable domain, in which reference TRBV28 and TRBJ2-7 provide the parts outside the CDR3, is DVKVTQSSRYLVKRTGEKVFLECVQDMDHENMFWYRQDPGLGLRLIYFSYDVKMKEKGDIPEGYSVSREKKERFSLILESASTNQTSMYLCASSSKAGVSSYEQYFGPGTRLTVT.